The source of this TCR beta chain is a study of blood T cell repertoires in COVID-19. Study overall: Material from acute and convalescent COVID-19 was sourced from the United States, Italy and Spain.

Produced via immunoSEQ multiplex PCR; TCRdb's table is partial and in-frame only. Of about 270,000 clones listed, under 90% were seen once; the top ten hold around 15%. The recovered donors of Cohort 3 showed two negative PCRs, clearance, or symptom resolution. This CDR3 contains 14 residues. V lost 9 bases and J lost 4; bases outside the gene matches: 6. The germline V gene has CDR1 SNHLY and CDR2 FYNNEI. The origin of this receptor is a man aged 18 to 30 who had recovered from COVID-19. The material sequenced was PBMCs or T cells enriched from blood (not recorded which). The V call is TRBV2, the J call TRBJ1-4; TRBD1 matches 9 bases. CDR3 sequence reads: CASTRTGDNEKLFF. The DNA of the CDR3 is TGTGCCAGTACAAGGACAGGGGATAATGAAAAACTGTTTTTT.